One sample yielded the 25 T cell receptor beta chains listed below, sequenced in a study of regulatory dendritic cells for organ transplantation. What these receptors recognize is not known. Allogeneic regulatory or mature dendritic cells were co-cultured for 5 days with CFSE-labeled sorted T cells at 1:10. Libraries were prepared by immunoSEQ multiplex PCR; TCRdb keeps only in-frame clonotypes and omits some of them. The table lists approximately 18,000 clones, less than 80% of them singletons. The material sequenced was memory CD4+ T cells from blood cultured with regulatory dendritic cells. Sample subset: CD45RO+ memory T cells. The source of these receptors is a human donor in good health.

The chain's CDR3 is CASSSETSGSGSEQFF. The CDR3 nucleotides are TGTGCCAGCAGTTCCGAAACTAGCGGGAGTGGTAGTGAGCAGTTCTTC. This chain joins TRBV2 and TRBJ2-1; 11 nucleotides line up with TRBD2. The germline gives CDR1 SNHLY, CDR2 FYNNEI. Losses at the gene ends were 5 bases for V and 9 bases for J; bases not matched to a gene: 12. The CDR3 extends over 16 amino acids.

The J gene is TRBJ2-3, the V gene TRBV15; the D gene could be TRBD1 or TRBD2 (6 bases each). The CDR3 sequence is 14 residues long. Trimming left V 0 bases short and J 9 bases short, with 13 bases between. The germline V gene has CDR1 LNHNV and CDR2 YYDKDF (reference sequence). In nucleotides, the CDR3 is TGTGCCACCAGCAGAGAGAGGGGGGCGGGCACGCAGTATTTT. Amino acids: CATSRERGAGTQYF.

J is TRBJ2-7 and V is TRBV10-3; weak D call: TRBD1 (5 bases). Per the germline V gene, CDR1 is ENHRY and CDR2 is SYGVKD. V dropped 2 bases and J dropped 6 bases, with 11 bases sitting between them. The CDR3 is made up of 13 amino acids. CDR3: CAISESRDGEQYF. CDR3 nucleotides: TGTGCCATCAGTGAGAGCAGGGATGGCGAGCAGTACTTC.

This clone was recorded a few times. The V gene is TRBV19, the J gene TRBJ2-5, with D possibly being TRBD1 (6 bases). CDR3 length equals 16 residues. V lost 1 base and J lost 2, with 14 bases in between. CDR1 is LNHDA, CDR2 SQIVND, per germline (reference sequence). The CDR3 DNA is TGTGCCAGTAGTATAGGGACCGGGACACTTCAAGAGACCCAGTACTTC. This codes for CASSIGTGTLQETQYF.

V is TRBV19 and J is TRBJ2-5; perhaps TRBD1 as D (5 bases). Germline CDR1 reads LNHDA; CDR2 reads SQIVND (reference sequence). The germline V and J ends were trimmed by 4 bases and 1 base, with 13 bases remaining between them. This CDR3 comprises 15 residues. DNA for the CDR3: TGTGCCAGTAGTACAGTTGCGCAGGGCCAAGAGACCCAGTACTTC. It encodes CASSTVAQGQETQYF. Full variable domain (rest looked up from reference TRBV19 and TRBJ2-5): DGGITQSPKYLFRKEGQNVTLSCEQNLNHDAMYWYRQDPGQGLRLIYYSQIVNDFQKGDIAEGYSVSREKKESFPLTVTSAQKNPTAFYLCASSTVAQGQETQYFGPGTRLLVL.

This sequence joins TRBV9 and TRBJ1-2; the D is unclear. Germline V gene data show CDR1 as SGDLS and CDR2 as YYNGEE. The V gene lost 0 bases and the J gene lost 5 bases, with 11 bases spanning the gap. CDR3 length: 14 residues. This CDR3 reads CASSVGTRGYGYTF. CDR3 in DNA: TGTGCCAGCAGCGTAGGGACCCGAGGGTATGGCTACACCTTC.

V usage is TRBV11-3 and J usage is TRBJ2-1; D remains ambiguous. The V gene lost 4 bases and the J gene lost 0 bases, with 10 bases spanning the gap. CDR1 SGHNT and CDR2 YENEEA come from the germline V gene. This CDR3 spans 15 amino acids. In DNA, the CDR3 is TGTGCCAGCAGCTCCGACCTCAGCTCCTACAATGAGCAGTTCTTC. It is translated as CASSSDLSSYNEQFF.

The chain uses TRBV5-6 and TRBJ1-2; D gene uncertain. Trimming removed 0 bases at V and 6 bases at J, with 6 bases between. The germline CDR1 and CDR2 sequences are SGHDT and YYEEEE. CDR3 length: 12 residues. The CDR3 loop reads CASSLAPHGYTF. The CDR3 coding sequence is TGTGCCAGCAGCTTGGCTCCCCATGGCTACACCTTC.

The chain uses TRBV5-1 and TRBJ2-3; possible D gene TRBD2, 6 bases. This CDR3 region has 14 residues. Trimming removed 2 bases at V and 2 bases at J, with 9 bases between. Germline CDR1 SGHRS, CDR2 YFSETQ. As DNA, the CDR3 is TGCGCCAGCAGCTTAGGCGGGGTCACAGATACGCAGTATTTT. Translating it yields CASSLGGVTDTQYF.

The chain couples TRBV7-2 to TRBJ1-5; 10 bases align to TRBD1. From germline, CDR1 is SGHTA and CDR2 FQGNSA. The CDR3 is 16 residues long. J gave up 6 bases and V 5 bases, and 10 bases lay outside the gene matches. This chain's CDR3 is CASSTGTGDRSQPQHF. CDR3 in DNA: TGTGCCAGCAGCACCGGGACAGGGGACCGCAGTCAGCCCCAGCATTTT.

The genes are TRBV7-2 and TRBJ2-1; the D gene could be TRBD1 or TRBD2 (5 bases each). The CDR3 contains 18 residues. From germline, CDR1 is SGHTA and CDR2 FQGNSA. V was shortened by 3 bases and J by 8 bases, with 26 bases between the two germline ends. The CDR3 region has the DNA TGTGCCAGCAGCTTGAGGGGACCCGGAGGACCACCTCCTTATGAGCAGTTCTTC. Amino acids: CASSLRGPGGPPPYEQFF.

This clone was picked up one time. The CDR3 DNA is TGTGCCAGCACCGCGTCTCTAGGGAGGGGCTACACCTTC. Translated: CASTASLGRGYTF. The genes are TRBV28 and TRBJ1-2; no clear D. CDR3 length: 13 amino acids. The V end was cut by 7 bases, the J end by 8 bases, with 17 bases between. Germline CDR1 MDHEN, CDR2 SYDVKM.

The chain couples TRBV28 to TRBJ2-7; 15 bases fit TRBD2. CDR1 and CDR2 (germline): MDHEN, SYDVKM. This CDR3 has 14 residues. J gave up 10 bases and V 5 bases, and 6 bases lay outside the gene matches. The CDR3 here is CASSPGLAGGTQYF. The CDR3 bases are TGTGCCAGCAGTCCGGGACTAGCGGGAGGTACTCAGTACTTC. Full variable domain (missing parts from reference TRBV28 and TRBJ2-7): DVKVTQSSRYLVKRTGEKVFLECVQDMDHENMFWYRQDPGLGLRLIYFSYDVKMKEKGDIPEGYSVSREKKERFSLILESASTNQTSMYLCASSPGLAGGTQYFGPGTRLTVT.

The rearrangement uses TRBV4-3 and TRBJ2-1; 12 nucleotides align to TRBD2. There are 16 residues in the CDR3. Looked up from germline, CDR1 is LGHNA and CDR2 is YSLEER. V lost 4 bases to trimming and J lost 8 bases; unmatched junction nucleotides: 9. The chain's CDR3 is CASSLRLAGVEDEQFF. DNA for the CDR3: TGCGCCAGCAGCCTTCGACTAGCGGGAGTGGAGGATGAGCAGTTCTTC.

This chain uses TRBV7-2 with TRBJ1-4; D perhaps matches TRBD1 (5 bases). The CDR3 is 15 residues long. Germline V lookup: CDR1 SGHTA, CDR2 FQGNSA. The ends were cut back, 2 bases at V and 0 bases at J, with 7 bases in the middle. The CDR3 nucleotides read TGTGCCAGCAGCTTATCAGGGTCAACTAATGAAAAACTGTTTTTT. It specifies CASSLSGSTNEKLFF. The full variable domain, rest sourced from reference TRBV7-2 and TRBJ1-4, is GAGVSQSPSNKVTEKGKDVELRCDPISGHTALYWYRQSLGQGLEFLIYFQGNSAPDKSGLPSDRFSAERTGGSVSTLTIQRTQQEDSAVYLCASSLSGSTNEKLFFGSGTQLSVL.

The chain employs TRBV18 and TRBJ2-4; D perhaps matches TRBD2 (6 bases). The germline gives CDR1 KGHSH, CDR2 LQKENI. V lost 3 bases, J lost 1 base, and 13 bases lay in between. The CDR3 extends over 16 amino acids. The CDR3 DNA is TGTGCCAGCTCACCCTTGGGGGGTCGGGCCAAAAACATTCAGTACTTC. Encoded protein: CASSPLGGRAKNIQYF.

The chain links TRBV4-3 to TRBJ2-7, with 8 bases identical to TRBD2. The CDR3 covers 16 residues. V was pared by 0 bases and J by 5 bases, with 9 bases of the junction left unmatched. Germline CDR1 and CDR2: LGHNA and YSLEER. The CDR3 DNA sequence: TGCGCCAGCAGCCAAGATTACGGGGGGGGTATCAACGAGCAGTACTTC. This encodes CASSQDYGGGINEQYF.

The chain is built from TRBV7-2 and TRBJ2-1; D gene uncertain. This CDR3 spans 13 amino acids. Trimming left V 1 base short and J 6 bases short, with 7 bases between. The V gene's germline CDR1 is SGHTA and CDR2 FQGNSA. CDR3 sequence reads: CASSLEASNEQFF. The CDR3 DNA sequence: TGTGCCAGCAGCTTAGAGGCCAGCAATGAGCAGTTCTTC.

This chain connects TRBV7-2 to TRBJ2-2; TRBD2 matches at 12 bases. J was trimmed by 5 bases and V by 4 bases; bases with no gene match: 5. This CDR3 contains 16 residues. Germline V gene data show CDR1 as SGHTA and CDR2 as FQGNSA. In DNA, the CDR3 is TGTGCCAGCAGCTCGGGACTAGCGGGCCAGACCGGGGAGCTGTTTTTT. Translation gives CASSSGLAGQTGELFF. Full variable domain (remainder filled in from reference TRBV7-2 and TRBJ2-2): GAGVSQSPSNKVTEKGKDVELRCDPISGHTALYWYRQSLGQGLEFLIYFQGNSAPDKSGLPSDRFSAERTGGSVSTLTIQRTQQEDSAVYLCASSSGLAGQTGELFFGEGSRLTVL.

This chain uses TRBV19 with TRBJ2-1; 7 positions agree with TRBD2. Looked up from germline, CDR1 is LNHDA and CDR2 is SQIVND (reference sequence). The CDR3 is 11 residues long. J was trimmed by 8 bases and V by 7 bases; bases with no gene match: 2. In DNA, the CDR3 is TGTGCCAGTATGGGGGGGTATGAGCAGTTCTTC. It translates to CASMGGYEQFF.

The rearrangement links TRBV28 to TRBJ2-7; 10 bases align to TRBD2. CDR3 size: 15 residues. Germline CDR1 reads MDHEN; CDR2 reads SYDVKM. V was pared by 7 bases and J by 4 bases, with 10 bases of the junction left unmatched. CDR3 coding DNA: TGTGCCAGCACCCCGACCCTAGCGGGAGTATACGAGCAGTACTTC. It codes for CASTPTLAGVYEQYF.

The chain is built from TRBV7-2 and TRBJ2-4; D unclear. CDR1 SGHTA and CDR2 FQGNSA come from the germline V gene. This CDR3 contains 15 residues. Trimming removed 9 bases from V and 0 bases from J, with 15 bases in between. The CDR3 DNA is TGTGCCAGTAGCCCCTCGGCCCTAGCCAAAAACATTCAGTACTTC. It translates to CASSPSALAKNIQYF.

The gene calls are TRBV2 and TRBJ2-7, with D tentatively TRBD2 (6 bases). V was pared by 8 bases and J by 0 bases, with 11 bases between. The CDR3 has 13 residues. Germline values: CDR1 SNHLY, CDR2 FYNNEI. The CDR3 loop reads CASHQEGSYEQYF. The CDR3 DNA reads TGTGCCAGCCACCAGGAGGGCTCCTACGAGCAGTACTTC.

V is TRBV15 and J is TRBJ2-3; 8 nucleotides match TRBD2. The germline CDR1 and CDR2 sequences are LNHNV and YYDKDF (reference sequence). CDR3 length: 15 amino acids. The V segment lost 5 bases and the J segment 3 bases; nucleotides outside the gene matches: 7. This chain's CDR3 is CATSVGTSLTDTQYF. In DNA form, the CDR3 reads TGTGCCACCAGCGTAGGGACTAGTTTAACAGATACGCAGTATTTT.

The chain links TRBV2 to TRBJ2-5; 8 nucleotides align to TRBD2. The CDR3 runs 16 residues. The germline V gene encodes CDR1 SNHLY and CDR2 FYNNEI. The V segment lost 6 bases and the J segment 4 bases; nucleotides outside the gene matches: 13. This chain's CDR3 is CASRAGTRRSAETQYF. CDR3 nucleotides: TGTGCCAGCAGGGCCGGGACTAGGCGTTCTGCAGAGACCCAGTACTTC.